The source of this T cell receptor beta chain is a study of spatial heterogeneity in lung cancer. Study findings and constraints: It was found that expanded intratumoral alpha and beta TCR counts tracked tumor mutation counts.

TCRdb re-derived calls from the 5' RACE reads in MiXCR, one entry per CDR3 protein. Here the sample spans 7,500 to 9,500 distinct CDR3 sequences, 4% to 6% being singletons. This clonotype was picked up a small number of times. Its target is unknown. The time point: sample taken at primary tumor resection. Trimming removed 3 bases at V and 4 bases at J, with 13 bases between. Per the germline V gene, CDR1 is SGDLS and CDR2 is YYNGEE. This CDR3 region has 14 residues. The chain joins TRBV9 to TRBJ2-5, with D perhaps matching TRBD1 or TRBD2 (5 bases each). Sequencing used lung tumor tissue, obtained at surgery. The receptor comes from a female donor with early-stage non-small cell lung cancer. CDR3 loop: CASSGGVLRETQYF. The CDR3 DNA is TGTGCCAGCAGCGGAGGGGTTTTGAGAGAGACCCAGTACTTC. Full variable domain (outside the CDR3, taken from reference TRBV9 and TRBJ2-5): DSGVTQTPKHLITATGQRVTLRCSPRSGDLSVYWYQQSLDQGLQFLIQYYNGEERAKGNILERFSAQQFPDLHSELNLSSLELGDSALYFCASSGGVLRETQYFGPGTRLLVL.